Following are 26 T cell receptor beta chains from one sample sequenced in a study of blood T cell repertoires in COVID-19. Using immunoSEQ multiplex PCR, the repertoire was profiled, and TCRdb retains in-frame clones only, with some absent. The data show about 70,000 clones, 81% seen once. Sequencing was performed on peripheral blood. These receptors originate from a woman between 70 and 85 years old with acute or convalescent COVID-19.

This clone occurred a few times. This sequence joins TRBV6-5 and TRBJ1-2, with D possibly TRBD1 on 5 matching bases. V was pared by 2 bases and J by 6 bases, with 16 bases between. CDR3 length equals 15 residues. Germline V gene lookup returns CDR1 MNHEY and CDR2 SVGAGI. The CDR3 reads CASSYLKSPGDGYTF. The CDR3 DNA reads TGTGCCAGCAGTTACCTAAAGTCCCCGGGGGATGGCTACACCTTC.

This clone was seen a handful of times. The rearrangement joins TRBV19 to TRBJ2-2, with a tentative D call TRBD1 (5 bases). CDR1 is LNHDA and CDR2 is SQIVND in the germline V gene (reference sequence). The V and J ends lost 0 bases and 7 bases respectively, with 9 bases between them. The CDR3 totals 14 residues. Here the CDR3 DNA reads TGTGCCAGTAGTATAGAAGGGGTGTTCGGGGAGCTGTTTTTT. As protein: CASSIEGVFGELFF.

DNA for the CDR3: TGTGCCAGCAGCTCGCCAGGAACCCTCGAGCAGTACTTC. This encodes CASSSPGTLEQYF. The chain links TRBV5-6 to TRBJ2-7; D unclear. Germline V gene lookup returns CDR1 SGHDT and CDR2 YYEEEE. Trimming shortened V by 3 bases and J by 6 bases, and 13 bases separated the two germline ends. The CDR3 has 13 residues.

V gene TRBV19 combines with J gene TRBJ1-4; 7 nucleotides match TRBD1. The CDR3 has 13 amino acids. The germline CDR1 and CDR2 sequences are LNHDA and SQIVND (reference sequence). Germline trimming cut 2 bases from V and 7 bases from J; bases unmatched to any gene: 1. In DNA, the CDR3 is TGTGCCAGTAGTATAAACAGGGGTGAAAAACTGTTTTTT. It translates to CASSINRGEKLFF.

This clone was seen just once. The rearrangement joins TRBV5-1 to TRBJ2-2, with TRBD1 identical over 9 bases. This CDR3 spans 16 amino acids. CDR1 is SGHRS, CDR2 YFSETQ, per germline. The V segment lost 0 bases and the J segment 4 bases; nucleotides outside the gene matches: 4. For the CDR3, the DNA is TGCGCCAGCAGCTTGGGGACAGGGGTCAGCACCGGGGAGCTGTTTTTT. Translating gives CASSLGTGVSTGELFF.

J is TRBJ2-3 and V is TRBV4-3, with TRBD2 matching 10 bases. Trimming removed 4 bases from V and 6 bases from J; junction bases left unmatched: 10. The CDR3 runs to 16 residues. Germline V gives CDR1 LGHNA, CDR2 YSLEER. The CDR3 DNA is TGCGCCAGCAGCCCCAAACCTAGCGGGGGATGGGATACGCAGTATTTT. Its protein product is CASSPKPSGGWDTQYF.

In its sample, this clone was seen once. This sequence joins TRBV3-1 (or the pseudogene TRBV3-2) and TRBJ2-2; 8 nucleotides align to TRBD2. Germline V gene lookup returns CDR1 LGHDT and CDR2 YNNKEL (reference sequence). V trimming: 4 bases; J trimming: 3 bases; junction bases outside the gene matches: 10. CDR3 length: 17 residues. CDR3 sequence reads: CASSLFLTSGYTGELFF. CDR3 DNA: TGTGCCAGCAGCCTCTTTCTCACTAGCGGATACACCGGGGAGCTGTTTTTT.

The chain combines TRBV28 with TRBJ1-1; D uncertain. The CDR3 extends over 12 amino acids. V lost 6 bases, J lost 8 bases, and 13 bases lay in between. In germline, CDR1 is MDHEN, CDR2 SYDVKM. The DNA for the CDR3 is TGTGCCAGCAGGTCTGGGCCTTCGGAAGCTTTCTTT. Its translation is CASRSGPSEAFF. Drawing the rest from reference TRBV28 and TRBJ1-1, the complete variable domain is DVKVTQSSRYLVKRTGEKVFLECVQDMDHENMFWYRQDPGLGLRLIYFSYDVKMKEKGDIPEGYSVSREKKERFSLILESASTNQTSMYLCASRSGPSEAFFGQGTRLTVV.

J is TRBJ2-5 and V is TRBV29-1, with 8 bases matching TRBD2. This CDR3 contains 15 residues. Germline CDR1 SQVTM, CDR2 ANQGSEA. The V and J ends lost 7 bases and 4 bases, in that order; junction bases with no gene match: 14. CDR3 coding DNA: TGCAGCGCTTCAAAGCCCGCGGGAGGTAGAGAGACCCAGTACTTC. Translated, it gives CSASKPAGGRETQYF. The full variable domain, its missing parts supplied by reference TRBV29-1 and TRBJ2-5, is SAVISQKPSRDICQRGTSLTIQCQVDSQVTMMFWYRQQPGQSLTLIATANQGSEATYESGFVIDKFPISRPNLTFSTLTVSNMSPEDSSIYLCSASKPAGGRETQYFGPGTRLLVL.

The chain carries TRBV9 and TRBJ2-1, with TRBD1 matching 7 bases. Per germline, CDR1 SGDLS and CDR2 YYNGEE. Unmatched junction bases numbered 11, after V lost 6 bases and J lost 8 bases. CDR3 length: 14 residues. CDR3 residues: CASNEQGFEDEQFF. Written as DNA, the CDR3 is TGTGCCAGCAACGAACAGGGGTTTGAGGATGAGCAGTTCTTC.

V usage is TRBV29-1 and J usage is TRBJ2-4; possibly TRBD2 for D (5 bases). CDR1 SQVTM and CDR2 ANQGSEA come from the germline V gene. V was clipped by 8 bases and J by 5 bases, with 13 bases between them. There are 12 residues in the CDR3. The CDR3 spells CSCRGSENIQYF. CDR3 sequence (DNA): TGCAGCTGCCGGGGTAGCGAAAACATTCAGTACTTC.

The V gene is TRBV18, the J gene TRBJ2-7; 9 bases map to TRBD1. V dropped 3 bases and J dropped 0; count of bases not matched to a gene: 3. CDR3 length: 15 amino acids. The V gene's germline CDR1 is KGHSH and CDR2 LQKENI. CDR3 sequence reads: CASSPETGGSYEQYF. The DNA of the CDR3 is TGTGCCAGCTCACCCGAGACAGGGGGCTCCTACGAGCAGTACTTC.

The chain links TRBV6-2 or TRBV6-3 to TRBJ1-4; a weak D match, TRBD1 (5 bases). CDR3 length: 14 amino acids. The germline CDR1 and CDR2 sequences are MNHEY and SVGEGT. The germline V and J ends were trimmed by 2 bases and 8 bases, with 12 bases remaining between them. CDR3 in DNA: TGTGCCAGCAGTTACCTGGGAGGGGCCGAAAAACTGTTTTTT. Its protein is CASSYLGGAEKLFF.

The chain has TRBV10-3 and TRBJ2-5, with 7 bases fitting TRBD2. The CDR3 is 15 residues long. V trimming: 0 bases; J trimming: 3 bases; junction bases outside the gene matches: 4. Per germline, CDR1 ENHRY and CDR2 SYGVKD. CDR3 coding DNA: TGTGCCATCAGTGAGTCCTGGGGGGGGAAAGAGACCCAGTACTTC. Translated, it gives CAISESWGGKETQYF.

The chain combines TRBV6-2 or TRBV6-3 with TRBJ1-2; TRBD1 might be the D (6 bases). Looked up from germline, CDR1 is MNHEY and CDR2 is SVGEGT. The CDR3 totals 14 residues. V was shortened by 3 bases and J by 4 bases, with 12 bases between the two germline ends. The CDR3 sequence: CASSYSGDGYGYTF. The CDR3 DNA follows: TGTGCCAGCAGTTATTCAGGGGACGGCTATGGCTACACCTTC.

J is TRBJ2-3 and V is TRBV9; D may be TRBD2 (5 bases). V lost 4 bases to trimming and J lost 3 bases, with 9 bases between them. Germline V lookup: CDR1 SGDLS, CDR2 YYNGEE. CDR3 length: 13 amino acids. In nucleotides, the CDR3 is TGTGCCAGCAGCCCCCGGAGGACAGATACGCAGTATTTT. Translated, it gives CASSPRRTDTQYF.

The chain carries TRBV4-3 and TRBJ2-7; D gene ambiguous. The germline V gene has CDR1 LGHNA and CDR2 YSLEER. This CDR3 is 14 amino acids long. Between the trimmed V and J ends, which lost 0 bases and 2 bases, there was a span of 8 bases. CDR3 region: CASSQESQTYEQYF. CDR3 in DNA: TGCGCCAGCAGCCAAGAATCTCAGACCTACGAGCAGTACTTC.

The V call is TRBV2, the J call TRBJ1-5, with 8 bases that match TRBD1. V dropped 8 bases and J dropped 1; count of bases not matched to a gene: 1. Germline CDR1 reads SNHLY; CDR2 reads FYNNEI. CDR3 size: 13 residues. This CDR3 reads CASRTGSNQPQHF. The CDR3 nucleotides are TGTGCCAGCCGGACAGGGAGCAATCAGCCCCAGCATTTT.

In nucleotides, the CDR3 is TGTGCCAGCAGCAAGGGGGCAGGGACAGTTTTCAACGAGCAGTACTTC. It translates to CASSKGAGTVFNEQYF. The chain combines TRBV7-2 with TRBJ2-7; 7 bases fit TRBD1. The V segment lost 5 bases and the J segment 5 bases; nucleotides outside the gene matches: 15. The germline gives CDR1 SGHTA, CDR2 FQGNSA. The CDR3 is 16 amino acids.

The chain combines TRBV15 with TRBJ2-7; 7 nucleotides line up with TRBD2. Trimming took 5 bases from V and 1 from J; bases not matched to a gene: 11. The germline gives CDR1 LNHNV, CDR2 YYDKDF (reference sequence). This CDR3 comprises 16 residues. As DNA, the CDR3 is TGTGCCACCAGCTGGGGGGGGACTGAACTATCCTACGAGCAGTACTTC. Translating it yields CATSWGGTELSYEQYF.

The chain joins TRBV29-1 to TRBJ2-3; D possibly corresponds to TRBD1 (6 bases). The CDR3 contains 13 residues. Trimming stripped 7 bases from V and 2 bases from J, with 13 bases between. Germline V lookup: CDR1 SQVTM, CDR2 ANQGSEA. The CDR3 nucleotides are TGCAGCGCACTACAGGGTTCCACAGATACGCAGTATTTT. Amino acids: CSALQGSTDTQYF.

The rearrangement joins TRBV10-1 to TRBJ1-1; 10 bases agree with TRBD1. The ends lost 0 bases at V and 12 bases at J; junction bases unmatched: 7. This CDR3 has 14 residues. Germline loops: CDR1 WNHNN, CDR2 SYGVQD (reference sequence). The CDR3 protein is CASSESGTGARTFF. DNA of the CDR3: TGCGCCAGCAGTGAGTCGGGGACAGGGGCTCGAACTTTCTTT.

CDR3 loop: CASSTSPGQSSYNEQFF. Written as DNA, the CDR3 is TGTGCCAGCAGTACAAGTCCGGGACAGAGCTCCTACAATGAGCAGTTCTTC. The chain joins TRBV2 to TRBJ2-1, with 7 bases matching TRBD1. The CDR3 totals 17 residues. Trimming at V came to 5 bases and at J to 0 bases, leaving 10 bases not matched to a gene. In germline, CDR1 is SNHLY, CDR2 FYNNEI.

The chain recombines TRBV29-1 with TRBJ1-4; unclear D gene. The V gene's germline CDR1 is SQVTM and CDR2 ANQGSEA. V shed 4 bases and J shed 0 bases, with 12 bases lying between them. This CDR3 has 15 amino acids. Here the CDR3 DNA reads TGCAGCGTTGGGAAGGGAGTTTCAACTAATGAAAAACTGTTTTTT. It yields the protein CSVGKGVSTNEKLFF.

This clone showed up just once. DNA for the CDR3: TGTGCCAGTAGTCCATTAGCGGGCTCCTACAATGAGCAGTTCTTC. This translates into CASSPLAGSYNEQFF. The chain carries TRBV19 and TRBJ2-1, with 7 bases fitting TRBD2. J gave up 0 bases and V 5 bases, and 4 bases lay outside the gene matches. The CDR3 runs to 15 residues. Germline CDR1 LNHDA, CDR2 SQIVND (reference sequence). The full variable domain, completed using reference TRBV19 and TRBJ2-1, is DGGITQSPKYLFRKEGQNVTLSCEQNLNHDAMYWYRQDPGQGLRLIYYSQIVNDFQKGDIAEGYSVSREKKESFPLTVTSAQKNPTAFYLCASSPLAGSYNEQFFGPGTRLTVL.

This clone was counted a single time. The J gene is TRBJ1-6, the V gene TRBV5-3; D not resolved. TRBV5-3 is known as an ORF, though its function is uncertain. V lost 6 bases, J lost 7 bases, and 17 bases lay in between. The CDR3 length is 15 residues. CDR3 region: CARNSLGTGNSPLHF. DNA of the CDR3: TGTGCCAGAAATTCCCTCGGAACGGGGAATTCACCCCTCCACTTT.